This T cell receptor beta chain was sequenced during a study of blood T cell repertoires in COVID-19. Libraries were prepared by immunoSEQ multiplex PCR; TCRdb keeps only in-frame clonotypes and omits some of them. This table has 85,000 to 95,000 clones, about 89% appearing once. The sample comprised peripheral blood. The receptor's source is a human donor with acute or convalescent COVID-19. The donor label of this sample is uncertain.

The CDR3: CASRGRLAGTGTQYF. The DNA for the CDR3 is TGTGCCAGCAGAGGAAGACTAGCGGGGACCGGGACCCAGTACTTC. This sequence joins TRBV2 and TRBJ2-5; 11 nucleotides align to TRBD2. J gave up 7 bases and V 6 bases, and 10 bases lay outside the gene matches. Looked up from germline, CDR1 is SNHLY and CDR2 is FYNNEI. CDR3 length: 15 amino acids.